Presented here are 10 T cell receptor beta chains from one specimen sequenced in a study of early T cells in non-severe SARS-CoV-2 infection. Using its own MiXCR run on the 5' RACE reads, TCRdb lists one record per CDR3 protein. The sample includes tens of thousands of distinct CDR3 sequences, under 6% of them seen just once. Input material: whole blood. These receptors were taken from an adult who was a healthcare worker with PCR-confirmed SARS-CoV-2 infection or an uninfected control (not recorded which).

This rearrangement joins TRBV20-1 to TRBJ2-3; a possible D gene is TRBD1 (6 bases). V was shortened by 5 bases and J by 2 bases, with 20 bases between the two germline ends. The CDR3 runs to 16 residues. The germline gives CDR1 DFQATT, CDR2 SNEGSKA (reference sequence). Here the CDR3 DNA reads TGCAGTGCTCCCTTATTCCGACAGGCTTACACAGATACGCAGTATTTT. Protein: CSAPLFRQAYTDTQYF.

On this clonotype itself: One base away lies a much larger clone, so this may be a sequencing read error. The chain links TRBV20-1 to TRBJ2-7, with 10 bases aligning to TRBD1. The V gene end was trimmed by 7 bases and the J gene end by 7 bases; junction bases not matched to a gene: 13. The CDR3 runs 14 residues. Germline values: CDR1 DFQATT, CDR2 SNEGSKA (reference sequence). DNA for the CDR3: TGCAGTGTGGAAGGGGGGACAGGGGCGGAGGAGCAGTACTTC. This encodes CSVEGGTGAEEQYF.

This clonotype was detected ten times or more. The chain couples TRBV7-2 to TRBJ2-3; D gene uncertain. Trimming left V 1 base short and J 5 bases short, with 7 bases between. This CDR3 has 13 residues. Per the germline V gene, CDR1 is SGHTA and CDR2 is FQGNSA. The CDR3 loop reads CASSLDIRDTQYF. The CDR3 DNA follows: TGTGCCAGCAGCTTAGATATCAGAGATACGCAGTATTTT.

This clonotype was seen repeatedly, ten times or more. The V and J genes are TRBV11-2 and TRBJ1-5; D is perhaps TRBD1 (6 bases). V gave up 4 bases and J gave up 4 bases, with 11 bases separating them. The CDR3 is 14 residues long. Germline-derived CDR1 and CDR2 are SGHAT and FQNNGV. For the CDR3, the DNA is TGTGCCAGCAGCTCTGGACAGCATAATCAGCCCCAGCATTTT. Translated, it gives CASSSGQHNQPQHF.

This clonotype was observed many times. The gene calls are TRBV29-1 and TRBJ1-1; no definite D call. CDR3 size: 12 residues. V was shortened by 6 bases and J by 1 base, with 9 bases between the two germline ends. CDR1 and CDR2 from the germline V gene are SQVTM and ANQGSEA. CDR3 nucleotide sequence: TGCAGCGTAGTACAGTCGAACACTGAAGCTTTCTTT. Encoded protein: CSVVQSNTEAFF.

The J gene is TRBJ2-4, the V gene TRBV27, with 8 bases lining up with TRBD2. In germline, CDR1 is MNHEY, CDR2 SMNVEV (reference sequence). The V and J ends lost 4 bases and 1 base, in that order; junction bases with no gene match: 6. The CDR3 runs 16 residues. The chain's CDR3 is CASSSRGGPAKNIQYF. The CDR3 DNA reads TGTGCCAGCAGTTCCCGCGGGGGGCCCGCCAAAAACATTCAGTACTTC.

Many counts were recorded for this clonotype. V and J are TRBV11-2 and TRBJ2-3, with 12 bases fitting TRBD2. Looked up from germline, CDR1 is SGHAT and CDR2 is FQNNGV. The V and J ends lost 1 base and 5 bases, in that order; junction bases with no gene match: 7. The CDR3 spans 17 residues. The CDR3 is CASSLGASGRAVDTQYF. The CDR3 DNA follows: TGTGCCAGCAGCTTAGGGGCTAGCGGGAGGGCCGTAGATACGCAGTATTTT.

This clonotype was seen many times. The chain employs TRBV5-1 and TRBJ2-5; no clear D gene. Trimming cost V 4 bases and J 7 bases, with 8 bases left between them. The length of the CDR3 is 11 residues. Germline lookup yields CDR1 SGHRS and CDR2 YFSETQ. CDR3 in DNA: TGCGCCAGCAGCCGTGATGGGACCCAGTACTTC. As protein: CASSRDGTQYF.

This clonotype was counted at least ten times. V usage is TRBV7-9 and J usage is TRBJ1-2; TRBD1 matches 8 bases. The CDR3 runs 16 residues. Germline V lookup: CDR1 SEHNR, CDR2 FQNEAQ (reference sequence). V trimming: 0 bases; J trimming: 2 bases; junction bases outside the gene matches: 5. The DNA of the CDR3 is TGTGCCAGCAGCTTAGCCGGGTGGACAGGGAACTATGGCTACACCTTC. It yields the protein CASSLAGWTGNYGYTF. Full variable domain (rest looked up from reference TRBV7-9 and TRBJ1-2): DTGVSQNPRHKITKRGQNVTFRCDPISEHNRLYWYRQTLGQGPEFLTYFQNEAQLEKSRLLSDRFSAERPKGSFSTLEIQRTEQGDSAMYLCASSLAGWTGNYGYTFGSGTRLTVV.

In its sample, this clonotype was seen many times. The rearrangement joins TRBV10-3 to TRBJ2-7, with 7 bases aligning to TRBD2. The CDR3 length is 14 residues. Germline CDR1 and CDR2: ENHRY and SYGVKD. With 3 bases clipped from V and 4 bases from J, the junction kept 6 bases outside the gene matches. In DNA form, the CDR3 reads TGTGCCATCAGTGATCTGACTAGCTTGTACGAGCAGTACTTC. Protein: CAISDLTSLYEQYF.